The clone carrying this T cell receptor (beta chain) was counted ten times or more. This record comes from a study of T cells after yellow fever vaccination. The length of the CDR3 is 14 residues. The V end lost 2 bases, the J end lost 1 base, and 8 bases lay between the germline ends. Looked up from germline, CDR1 is SGHTA and CDR2 is FQGNSA. Each CDR3 protein gets one entry after TCRdb re-called the 5' RACE reads with MiXCR. The repertoire has around 250,000 distinct CDR3 sequences, roughly 5% of them found once; the top ten carry roughly 3.4%. Sequencing used CD4+ T cells sorted from PBMCs, obtained on the day of the yellow fever booster vaccination. This TCR was sampled from a man between 18 and 29 years old who received the YFV17D yellow fever vaccine. The chain couples TRBV7-2 to TRBJ1-1; tentatively, D is TRBD1 (5 bases). CDR3 region: CASSLTTGNTEAFF. The CDR3 DNA sequence: TGTGCCAGCAGCTTAACAACAGGGAACACTGAAGCTTTCTTT.